This TCR beta chain was observed in a study of T cells after yellow fever vaccination (dated by TCRdb to the late 2010s). Some background on the complete study: Libraries from fractions with low cell numbers were prepared with the SMART-Seq v4 Ultra Low Input RNA kit. To follow T-cell clones before and after both primary and booster YFV17D yellow fever vaccination, bulk TCR alpha and beta repertoires underwent longitudinal sequencing. Two healthy male donors, one aged 18 to 30 and one aged 30 to 40 years, were included in the cohort. Blood samples were taken at several timepoints before and after primary and secondary immunization, and bulk PBMC replicates and cell subsets were isolated.

For this clonotype: The antigen this receptor binds is unknown. No base-level quality is on record; no much larger clone is a single base apart.

TCR cDNA was synthesized by 5'RACE template switching, through which a universal primer site and unique molecular identifiers were introduced. cDNA synthesis was primed from both the TCR alpha and TCR beta constant segments. Library amplification involved two PCR steps, and the second step added sample barcodes and sequencing adapters. Sequencing of the libraries was done on either Illumina HiSeq 2500 (2x100 bp) or NovaSeq (2x150 bp). The authors' pipeline ran thus. MIGEC was used to demultiplex reads and collapse the reads into UMI consensus sequences, and MiXCR was used for V(D)J alignment. Clonotypes responding to the vaccine were identified with edgeR on replicate PBMC samples, with the criteria of FDR below 0.01 and a log2 fold change above 5 up to day 15. Each bulk clonotype was labeled CD4 or CD8 based on which sequenced repertoire, CD4 or CD8, contained the clonotype at higher abundance. TCRdb took the public reads, trimmed them with fastp at Q25, ran MiXCR for clone calling and kept in-frame beta chains. Each entry is one CDR3 protein sequence, shown with its most common DNA and genes. TCRdb's processing, not the authors', yielded these V and J calls. The sample table records around 300,000 distinct CDR3 sequences; 10% to 15% of these occur just once. The top ten clones comprise less than 0.55% of the sample.

Here is what the overall study found, with its caveats: Compared with the primary T-cell response, the secondary T-cell response was faster but weaker, reaching its peak on day 5 rather than on day 15. Most clones expanded after primary vaccination (around 97% of CD4 and roughly 90% of CD8) were re-detected after the booster, suggesting that broad memory maintenance occurred. A small fraction of clonotypes showed up in both the CD4 and CD8 compartments, probably as a result of convergent recombination. Because the study included only two donors, the extent to which the findings can be generalized is limited. FACS-sorted repertoires could contain abundant contaminating clonotypes from the bulk population, so computational filtering was required.

The treatment or condition label corresponds to: live attenuated yellow fever vaccine strain. A standard Ficoll-Paque protocol was used to isolate PBMCs from peripheral blood. Dynabeads CD4 and CD8 positive selection kits were used to isolate the CD4 and CD8 T-cell fractions. TriZol was used to extract RNA from bulk PBMCs, CD4 and CD8 fractions, and dextramer-positive and dextramer-negative fractions. Here the sequenced sample was CD4+ T cells sorted from PBMCs, taken 45 days after the yellow fever booster vaccination. This clonotype was sampled from a man aged 25-40 years who received the YFV17D yellow fever vaccine.

The CDR3: CASSLGLVGGDEQFF. The nucleotide sequence reads as follows: TGTGCCAGCAGTTTAGGGCTCGTGGGAGGCGATGAGCAGTTCTTC. Here the chain combines TRBV12-3 or TRBV12-4 and TRBJ2-1; TRBD2 might be the D gene, on 6 matching bases. The trim is 1 base for V and 8 bases for J, with a gap of 15 bases between the germline ends. The CDR3 measures 15 amino acids from cysteine to phenylalanine. The retained sequence is limited to the CDR3, 45 bases, with the frame set at the first base.